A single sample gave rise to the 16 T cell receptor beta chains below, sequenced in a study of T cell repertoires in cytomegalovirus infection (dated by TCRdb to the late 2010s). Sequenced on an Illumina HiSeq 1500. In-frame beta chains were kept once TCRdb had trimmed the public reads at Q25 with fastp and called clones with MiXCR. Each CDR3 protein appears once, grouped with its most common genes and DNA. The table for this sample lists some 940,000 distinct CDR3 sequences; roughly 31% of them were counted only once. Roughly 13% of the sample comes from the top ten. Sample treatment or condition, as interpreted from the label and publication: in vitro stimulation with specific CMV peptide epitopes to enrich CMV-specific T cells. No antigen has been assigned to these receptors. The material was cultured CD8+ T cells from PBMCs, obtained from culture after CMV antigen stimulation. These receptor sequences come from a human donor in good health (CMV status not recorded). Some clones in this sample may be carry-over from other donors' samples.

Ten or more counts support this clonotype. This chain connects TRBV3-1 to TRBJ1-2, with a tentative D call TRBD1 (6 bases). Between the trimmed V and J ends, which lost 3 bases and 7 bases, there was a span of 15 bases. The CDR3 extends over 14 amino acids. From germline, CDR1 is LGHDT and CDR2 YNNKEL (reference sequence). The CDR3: CASSQEQGGSGYTF. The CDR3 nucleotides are TGTGCCAGCAGCCAGGAACAGGGAGGGAGTGGCTACACCTTC.

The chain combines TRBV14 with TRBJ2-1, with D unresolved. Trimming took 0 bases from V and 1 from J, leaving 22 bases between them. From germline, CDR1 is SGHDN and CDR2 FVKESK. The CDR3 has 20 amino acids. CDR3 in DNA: TGTGCCAGCAGCCAAGATTTCGGATTACCTTCCTTATCTTCCTACAATGAGCAGTTCTTC. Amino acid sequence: CASSQDFGLPSLSSYNEQFF.

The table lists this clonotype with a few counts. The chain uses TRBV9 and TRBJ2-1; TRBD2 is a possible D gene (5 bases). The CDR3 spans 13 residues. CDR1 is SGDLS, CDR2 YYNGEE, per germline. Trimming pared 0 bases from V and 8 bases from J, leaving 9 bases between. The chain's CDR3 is CASSVAGSYEQFF. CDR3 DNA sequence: TGTGCCAGCAGCGTAGCTGGGAGCTATGAGCAGTTCTTC.

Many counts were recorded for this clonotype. The CDR3 protein is CASSADPAKETQYF. Written as DNA, the CDR3 is TGTGCCAGCAGCGCAGATCCGGCCAAAGAGACCCAGTACTTC. The genes are TRBV7-9 and TRBJ2-5; unclear D gene. Trimming stripped 5 bases from V and 3 bases from J, with 13 bases between. The CDR3 is 14 amino acids. In germline, CDR1 is SEHNR, CDR2 FQNEAQ (reference sequence).

This CDR3 reads CASYQTGETQYF. For the CDR3, the DNA is TGTGCCAGCTACCAGACAGGAGAGACCCAGTACTTC. The chain links TRBV7-8 to TRBJ2-5; perhaps TRBD1 as D (6 bases). The germline V gene has CDR1 SGHVS and CDR2 FQNEAQ. Trimming took 8 bases from V and 4 from J, leaving 11 bases between them. The CDR3 runs to 12 residues. Drawing the rest from reference TRBV7-8 and TRBJ2-5, the complete variable domain is GAGVSQSPRYKVAKRGQDVALRCDPISGHVSLFWYQQALGQGPEFLTYFQNEAQLDKSGLPSDRFFAERPEGSVSTLKIQRTQQEDSAVYLCASYQTGETQYFGPGTRLLVL.

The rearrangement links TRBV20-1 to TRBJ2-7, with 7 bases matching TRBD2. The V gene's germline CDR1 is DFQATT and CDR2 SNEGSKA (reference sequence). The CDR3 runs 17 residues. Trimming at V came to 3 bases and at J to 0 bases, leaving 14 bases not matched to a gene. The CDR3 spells CSARGGVGTRSSYEQYV. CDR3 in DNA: TGCAGTGCTAGGGGAGGGGTGGGGACGAGAAGCTCCTACGAGCAGTACGTC.

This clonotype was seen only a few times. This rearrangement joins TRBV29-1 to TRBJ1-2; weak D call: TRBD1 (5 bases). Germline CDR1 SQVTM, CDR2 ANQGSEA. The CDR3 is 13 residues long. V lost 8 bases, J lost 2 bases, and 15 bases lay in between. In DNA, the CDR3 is TGCAGCCTGTTTGGGGGGGAGAACTATGGCTACACCTTC. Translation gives CSLFGGENYGYTF.

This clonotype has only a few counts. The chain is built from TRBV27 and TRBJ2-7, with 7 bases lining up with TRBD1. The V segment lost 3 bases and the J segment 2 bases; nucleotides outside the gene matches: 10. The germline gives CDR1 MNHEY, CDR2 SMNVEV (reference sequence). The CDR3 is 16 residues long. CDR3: CASSLSGTANPYEQYV. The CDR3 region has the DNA TGTGCCAGCAGTTTGTCCGGGACAGCCAACCCCTACGAGCAGTACGTC.

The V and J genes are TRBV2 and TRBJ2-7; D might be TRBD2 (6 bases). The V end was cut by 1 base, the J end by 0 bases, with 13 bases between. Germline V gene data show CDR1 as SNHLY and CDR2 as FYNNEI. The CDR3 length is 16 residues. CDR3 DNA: TGTGCCAGCAGTGAAGGGGGACTGGGTTTCTCCTACGAGCAGTACTTC. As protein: CASSEGGLGFSYEQYF.

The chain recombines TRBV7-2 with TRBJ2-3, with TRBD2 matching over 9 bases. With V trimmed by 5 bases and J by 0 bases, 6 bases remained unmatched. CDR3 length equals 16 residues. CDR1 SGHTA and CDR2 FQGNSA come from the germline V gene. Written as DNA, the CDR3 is TGTGCCAGCAGCCTTAGCGGGGGAGCTAGCACAGATACGCAGTATTTT. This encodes CASSLSGGASTDTQYF.

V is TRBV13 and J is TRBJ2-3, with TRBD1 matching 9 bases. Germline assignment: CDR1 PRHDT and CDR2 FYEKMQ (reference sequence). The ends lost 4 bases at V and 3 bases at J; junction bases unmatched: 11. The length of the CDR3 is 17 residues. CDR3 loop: CASSWRGQGPETDTQYF. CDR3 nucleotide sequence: TGTGCCAGCAGCTGGCGAGGACAGGGGCCCGAAACAGATACGCAGTATTTT.

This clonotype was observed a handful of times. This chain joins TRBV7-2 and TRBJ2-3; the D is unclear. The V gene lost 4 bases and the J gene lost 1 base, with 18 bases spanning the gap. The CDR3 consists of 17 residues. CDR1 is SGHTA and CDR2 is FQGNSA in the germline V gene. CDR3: CASSSTSGPGGTDTQYF. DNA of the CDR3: TGTGCCAGCAGCTCCACCTCGGGCCCTGGAGGCACAGATACGCAGTATTTT. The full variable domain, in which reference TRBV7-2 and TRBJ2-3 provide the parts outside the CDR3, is GAGVSQSPSNKVTEKGKDVELRCDPISGHTALYWYRQSLGQGLEFLIYFQGNSAPDKSGLPSDRFSAERTGGSVSTLTIQRTQQEDSAVYLCASSSTSGPGGTDTQYFGPGTRLTVL.

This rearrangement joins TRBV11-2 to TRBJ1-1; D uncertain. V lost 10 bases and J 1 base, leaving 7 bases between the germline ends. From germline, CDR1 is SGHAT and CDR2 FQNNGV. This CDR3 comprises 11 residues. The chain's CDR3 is CATLENTEAFF. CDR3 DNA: TGTGCCACCCTCGAGAACACTGAAGCTTTCTTT.

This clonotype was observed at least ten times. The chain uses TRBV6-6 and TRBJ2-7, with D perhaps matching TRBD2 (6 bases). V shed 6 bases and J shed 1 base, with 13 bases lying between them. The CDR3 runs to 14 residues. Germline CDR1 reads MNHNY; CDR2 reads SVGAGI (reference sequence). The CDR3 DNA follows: TGTGCCAGCAGAGAAATCCGGGAGTCCTACGAGCAGTACGTC. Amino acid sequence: CASREIRESYEQYV.

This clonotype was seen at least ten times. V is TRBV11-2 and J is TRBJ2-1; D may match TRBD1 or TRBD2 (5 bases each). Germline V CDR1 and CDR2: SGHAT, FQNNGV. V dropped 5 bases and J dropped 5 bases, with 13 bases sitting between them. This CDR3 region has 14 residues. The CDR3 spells CASSPSGLHNEQFF. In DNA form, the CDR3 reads TGTGCCAGCAGCCCTTCGGGGCTCCACAATGAGCAGTTCTTC.

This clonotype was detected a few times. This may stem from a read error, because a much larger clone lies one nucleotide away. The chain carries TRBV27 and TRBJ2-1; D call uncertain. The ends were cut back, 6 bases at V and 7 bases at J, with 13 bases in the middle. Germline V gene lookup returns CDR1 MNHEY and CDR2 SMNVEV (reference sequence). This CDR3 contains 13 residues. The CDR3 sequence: CASSLGVRNEQFF. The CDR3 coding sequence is TGTGCCAGCAGCTTGGGTGTAAGGAATGAGCAGTTCTTC.